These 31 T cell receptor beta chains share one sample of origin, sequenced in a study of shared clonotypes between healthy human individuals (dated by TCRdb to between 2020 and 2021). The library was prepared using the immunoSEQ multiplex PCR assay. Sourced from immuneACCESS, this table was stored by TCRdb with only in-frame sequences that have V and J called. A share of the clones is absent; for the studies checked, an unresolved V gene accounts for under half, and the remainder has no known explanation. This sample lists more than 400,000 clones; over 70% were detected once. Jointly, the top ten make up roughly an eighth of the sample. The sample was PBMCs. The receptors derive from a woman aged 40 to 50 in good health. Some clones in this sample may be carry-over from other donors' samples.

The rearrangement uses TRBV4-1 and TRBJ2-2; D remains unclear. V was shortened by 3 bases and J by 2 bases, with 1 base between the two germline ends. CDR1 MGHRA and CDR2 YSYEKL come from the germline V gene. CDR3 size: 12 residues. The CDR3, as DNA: TGCGCCAGCAGCCATAACACCGGGGAGCTGTTTTTT. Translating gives CASSHNTGELFF.

The chain's CDR3 is CASSLTGGYYEQYF. The CDR3 DNA is TGTGCCAGCAGCTTAACCGGGGGGTACTACGAGCAGTACTTC. The chain recombines TRBV7-8 with TRBJ2-7, with 7 bases that match TRBD2. The V gene's germline CDR1 is SGHVS and CDR2 FQNEAQ. The CDR3 covers 14 residues. Trimming at V came to 2 bases and at J to 3 bases, leaving 4 bases not matched to a gene. The whole variable domain, filled in from reference TRBV7-8 and TRBJ2-7, reads GAGVSQSPRYKVAKRGQDVALRCDPISGHVSLFWYQQALGQGPEFLTYFQNEAQLDKSGLPSDRFFAERPEGSVSTLKIQRTQQEDSAVYLCASSLTGGYYEQYFGPGTRLTVT.

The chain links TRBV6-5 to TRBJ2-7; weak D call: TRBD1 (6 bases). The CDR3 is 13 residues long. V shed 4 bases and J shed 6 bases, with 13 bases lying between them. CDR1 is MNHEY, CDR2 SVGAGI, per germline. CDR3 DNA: TGTGCCAGCAGTTCCTACAGGGTTACCGAGCAGTACTTC. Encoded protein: CASSSYRVTEQYF.

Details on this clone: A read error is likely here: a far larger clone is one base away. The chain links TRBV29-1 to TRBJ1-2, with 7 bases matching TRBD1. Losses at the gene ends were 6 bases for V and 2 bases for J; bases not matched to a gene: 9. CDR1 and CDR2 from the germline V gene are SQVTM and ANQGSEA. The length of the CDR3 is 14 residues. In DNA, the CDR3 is TGCAGCGTCATCACTATGACAGGGAACTATGGCTACACCTTC. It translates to CSVITMTGNYGYTF. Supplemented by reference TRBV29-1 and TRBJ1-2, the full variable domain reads SAVISQKPSRDICQRGTSLTIQCQVDSQVTMMFWYRQQPGQSLTLIATANQGSEATYESGFVIDKFPISRPNLTFSTLTVSNMSPEDSSIYLCSVITMTGNYGYTFGSGTRLTVV.

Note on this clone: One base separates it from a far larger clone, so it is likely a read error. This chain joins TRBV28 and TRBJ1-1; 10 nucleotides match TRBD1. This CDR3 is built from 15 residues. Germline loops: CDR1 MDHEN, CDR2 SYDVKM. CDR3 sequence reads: CAGSLQDRGFPEAFF. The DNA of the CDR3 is TGTGCCGGCAGTTTACAGGACAGGGGGTTTCCTGAAGCTTTCTTT.

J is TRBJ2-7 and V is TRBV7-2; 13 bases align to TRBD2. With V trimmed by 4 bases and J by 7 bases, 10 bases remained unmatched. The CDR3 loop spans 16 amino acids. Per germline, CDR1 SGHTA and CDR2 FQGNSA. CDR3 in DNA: TGTGCCAGCAGCTCCTCCGGGACTAGCGGGACTTCTGAGCAGTACTTC. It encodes CASSSSGTSGTSEQYF.

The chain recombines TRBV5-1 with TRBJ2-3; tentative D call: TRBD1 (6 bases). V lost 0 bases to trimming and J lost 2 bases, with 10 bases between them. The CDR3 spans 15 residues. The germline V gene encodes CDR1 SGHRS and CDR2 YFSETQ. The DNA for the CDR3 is TGCGCCAGCAGCTTGGTCAGGGGAAACACAGATACGCAGTATTTT. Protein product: CASSLVRGNTDTQYF.

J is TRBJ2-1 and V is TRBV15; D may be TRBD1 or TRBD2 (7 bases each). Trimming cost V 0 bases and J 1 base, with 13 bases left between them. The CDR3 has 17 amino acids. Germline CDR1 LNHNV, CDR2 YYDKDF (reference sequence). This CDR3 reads CATSREHQGGSYNEQFF. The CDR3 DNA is TGTGCCACCAGCAGAGAACACCAGGGGGGGTCCTACAATGAGCAGTTCTTC.

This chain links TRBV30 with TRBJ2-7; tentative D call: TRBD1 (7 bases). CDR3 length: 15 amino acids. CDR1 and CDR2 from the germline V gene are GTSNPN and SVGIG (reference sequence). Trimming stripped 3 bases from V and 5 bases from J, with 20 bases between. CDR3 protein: CAWSPGGQGDNEQYF. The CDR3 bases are TGTGCCTGGAGCCCAGGGGGGCAGGGGGATAACGAGCAGTACTTC.

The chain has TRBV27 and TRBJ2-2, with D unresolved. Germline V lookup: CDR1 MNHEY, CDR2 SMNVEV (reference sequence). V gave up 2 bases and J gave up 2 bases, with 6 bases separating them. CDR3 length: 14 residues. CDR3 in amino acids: CASSLNQNTGELFF. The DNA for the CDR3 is TGTGCCAGCAGTTTAAATCAAAACACCGGGGAGCTGTTTTTT.

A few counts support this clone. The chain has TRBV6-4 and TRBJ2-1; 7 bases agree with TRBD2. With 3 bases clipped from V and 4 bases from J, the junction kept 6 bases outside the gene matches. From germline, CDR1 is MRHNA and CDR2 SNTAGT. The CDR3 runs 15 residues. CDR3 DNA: TGTGCCAGCAGTGAAAGGGCTAGCGGTTACAATGAGCAGTTCTTC. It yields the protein CASSERASGYNEQFF.

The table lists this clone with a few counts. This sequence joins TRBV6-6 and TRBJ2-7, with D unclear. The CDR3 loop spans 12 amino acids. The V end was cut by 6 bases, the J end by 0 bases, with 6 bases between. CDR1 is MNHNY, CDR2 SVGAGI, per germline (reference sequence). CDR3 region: CASRSSSYEQYF. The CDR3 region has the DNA TGTGCCAGCAGGAGTAGCTCCTACGAGCAGTACTTC.

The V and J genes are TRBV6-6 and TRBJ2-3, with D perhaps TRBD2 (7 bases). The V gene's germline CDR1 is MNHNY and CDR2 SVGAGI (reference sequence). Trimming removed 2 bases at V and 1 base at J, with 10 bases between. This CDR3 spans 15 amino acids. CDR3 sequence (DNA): TGTGCCAGCAGTTACAAGGGGGGGGGCACAGATACGCAGTATTTT. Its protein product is CASSYKGGGTDTQYF.

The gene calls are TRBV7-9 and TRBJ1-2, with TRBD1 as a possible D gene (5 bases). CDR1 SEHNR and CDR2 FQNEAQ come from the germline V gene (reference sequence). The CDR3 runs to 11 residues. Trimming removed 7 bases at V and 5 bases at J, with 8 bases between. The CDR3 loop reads CASNEGYGYTF. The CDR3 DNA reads TGTGCCAGCAACGAGGGGTATGGCTACACCTTC.

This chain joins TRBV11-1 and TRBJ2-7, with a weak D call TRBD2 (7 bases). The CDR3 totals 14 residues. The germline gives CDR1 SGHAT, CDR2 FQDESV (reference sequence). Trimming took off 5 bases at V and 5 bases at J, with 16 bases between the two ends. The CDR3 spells CASSQGWGGDEQYF. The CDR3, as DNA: TGTGCCAGCAGCCAAGGATGGGGGGGCGACGAGCAGTACTTC.

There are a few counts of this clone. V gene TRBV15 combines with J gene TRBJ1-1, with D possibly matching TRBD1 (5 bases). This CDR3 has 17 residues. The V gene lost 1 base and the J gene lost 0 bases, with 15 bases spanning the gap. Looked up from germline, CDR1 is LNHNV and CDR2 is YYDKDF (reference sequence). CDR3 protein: CATSRVRSRGLNTEAFF. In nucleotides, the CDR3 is TGTGCCACCAGCAGAGTCCGCTCCCGGGGACTGAACACTGAAGCTTTCTTT.

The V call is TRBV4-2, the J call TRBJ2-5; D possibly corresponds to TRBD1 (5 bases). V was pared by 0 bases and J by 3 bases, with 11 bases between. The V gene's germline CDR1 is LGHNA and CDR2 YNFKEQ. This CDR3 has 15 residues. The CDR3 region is CASSQDPRQKETQYF. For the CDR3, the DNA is TGTGCCAGCAGCCAAGATCCCAGACAGAAAGAGACCCAGTACTTC.

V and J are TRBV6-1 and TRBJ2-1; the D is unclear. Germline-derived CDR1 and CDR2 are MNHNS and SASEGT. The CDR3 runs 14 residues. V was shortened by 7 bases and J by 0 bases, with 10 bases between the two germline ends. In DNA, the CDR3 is TGTGCCAGCAATACCGATCGCTCCTACAATGAGCAGTTCTTC. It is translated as CASNTDRSYNEQFF.

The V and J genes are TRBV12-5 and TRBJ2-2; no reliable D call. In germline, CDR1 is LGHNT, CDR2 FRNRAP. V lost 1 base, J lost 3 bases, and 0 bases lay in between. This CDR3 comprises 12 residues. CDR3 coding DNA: TGTGCTAGTGGTTTGGACACCGGGGAGCTGTTTTTT. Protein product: CASGLDTGELFF.

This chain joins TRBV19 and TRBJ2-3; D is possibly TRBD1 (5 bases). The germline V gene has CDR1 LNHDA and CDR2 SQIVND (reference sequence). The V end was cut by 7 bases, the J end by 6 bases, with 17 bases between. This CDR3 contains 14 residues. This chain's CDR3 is CASNRAGLGDTQYF. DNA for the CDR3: TGTGCCAGTAACCGGGCAGGGCTAGGCGATACGCAGTATTTT.

CDR3 sequence: CASTPQDRDFAYEQYF. CDR3 nucleotide sequence: TGTGCCAGCACCCCCCAGGACAGGGACTTCGCCTACGAGCAGTACTTC. This sequence joins TRBV28 and TRBJ2-7; 8 nucleotides agree with TRBD1. V lost 7 bases, J lost 2 bases, and 13 bases stayed unmatched. Per the germline V gene, CDR1 is MDHEN and CDR2 is SYDVKM. The CDR3 spans 16 residues.

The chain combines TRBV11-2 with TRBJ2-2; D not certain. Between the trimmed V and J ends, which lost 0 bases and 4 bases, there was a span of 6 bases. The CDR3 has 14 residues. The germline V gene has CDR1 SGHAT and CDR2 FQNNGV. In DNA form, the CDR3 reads TGTGCCAGCAGCTTAGATCTAGGCACCGGGGAGCTGTTTTTT. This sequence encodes CASSLDLGTGELFF. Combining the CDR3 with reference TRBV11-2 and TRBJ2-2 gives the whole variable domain EAGVAQSPRYKIIEKRQSVAFWCNPISGHATLYWYQQILGQGPKLLIQFQNNGVVDDSQLPKDRFSAERLKGVDSTLKIQPAKLEDSAVYLCASSLDLGTGELFFGEGSRLTVL.

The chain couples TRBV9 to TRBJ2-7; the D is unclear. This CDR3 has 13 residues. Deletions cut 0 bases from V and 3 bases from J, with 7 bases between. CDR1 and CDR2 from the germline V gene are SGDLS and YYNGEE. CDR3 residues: CASSVDPLYEQYF. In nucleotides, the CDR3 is TGTGCCAGCAGCGTAGATCCGCTCTACGAGCAGTACTTC.

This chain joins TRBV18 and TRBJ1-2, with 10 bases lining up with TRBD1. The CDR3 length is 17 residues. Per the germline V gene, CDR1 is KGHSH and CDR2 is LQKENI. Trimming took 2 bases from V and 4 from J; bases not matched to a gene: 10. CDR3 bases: TGTGCCAGCTCACCAGCCCAACCGGGACAGGGGATCTATGGCTACACCTTC. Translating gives CASSPAQPGQGIYGYTF.

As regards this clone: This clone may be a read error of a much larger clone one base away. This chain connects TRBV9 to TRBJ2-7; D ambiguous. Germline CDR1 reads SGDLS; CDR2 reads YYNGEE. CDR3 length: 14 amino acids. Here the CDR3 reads CASGVGPNSYEQYF. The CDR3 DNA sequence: TGTGCCAGCGGCGTAGGGCCTAATTCCTACGAGCAGTACTTC.

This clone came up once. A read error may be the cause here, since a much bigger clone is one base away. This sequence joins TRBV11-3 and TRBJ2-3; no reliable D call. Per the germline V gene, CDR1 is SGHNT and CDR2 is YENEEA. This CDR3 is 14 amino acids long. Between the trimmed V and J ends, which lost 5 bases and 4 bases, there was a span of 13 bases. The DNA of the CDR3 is TGTGCCAGCAGCACCGGGTTTTCTTCAGATACGCAGTATTTT. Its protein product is CASSTGFSSDTQYF.

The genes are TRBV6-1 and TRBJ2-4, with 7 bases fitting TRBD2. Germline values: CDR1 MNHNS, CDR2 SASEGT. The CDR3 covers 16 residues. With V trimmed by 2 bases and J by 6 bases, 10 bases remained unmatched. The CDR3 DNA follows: TGTGCCAGCAGTGAAAGCCTTTGGCGGGAGCTAAACATTCAGTACTTC. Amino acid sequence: CASSESLWRELNIQYF.

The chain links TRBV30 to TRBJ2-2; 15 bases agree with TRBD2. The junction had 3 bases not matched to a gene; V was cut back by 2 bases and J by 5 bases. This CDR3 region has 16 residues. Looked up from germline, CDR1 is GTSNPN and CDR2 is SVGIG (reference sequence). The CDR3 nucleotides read TGTGCCTGGAGTCTGGGACTAGCGGGAGGTACCGGGGAGCTGTTTTTT. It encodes CAWSLGLAGGTGELFF.

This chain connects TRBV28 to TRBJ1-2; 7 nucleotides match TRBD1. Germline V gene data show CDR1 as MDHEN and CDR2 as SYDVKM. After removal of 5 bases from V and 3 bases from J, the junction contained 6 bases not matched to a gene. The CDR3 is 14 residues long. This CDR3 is CASSQTGVDYGYTF. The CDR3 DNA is TGTGCCAGCAGTCAAACAGGGGTCGACTATGGCTACACCTTC.

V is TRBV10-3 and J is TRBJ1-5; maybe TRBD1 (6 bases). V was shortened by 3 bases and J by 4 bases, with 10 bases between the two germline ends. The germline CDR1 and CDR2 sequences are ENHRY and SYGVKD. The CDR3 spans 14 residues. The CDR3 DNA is TGTGCCATCAGTGACCCCAGGGGTAATCAGCCCCAGCATTTT. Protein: CAISDPRGNQPQHF.

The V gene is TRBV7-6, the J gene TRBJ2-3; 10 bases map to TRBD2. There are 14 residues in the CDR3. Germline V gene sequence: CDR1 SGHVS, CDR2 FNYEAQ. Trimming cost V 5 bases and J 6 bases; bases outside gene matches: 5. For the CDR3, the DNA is TGTGCCAGCAGCCCGGTAGCGGGAGGCGATACGCAGTATTTT. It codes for CASSPVAGGDTQYF.